The next 14 T cell receptor beta chains were all read from a single sample in a study of cytomegalovirus exposure and HLA in healthy donors. PCR amplification relied on 60 Vbeta primers (plus 13 Jbeta primers). Sequencing was performed with immunoSEQ multiplex PCR; in TCRdb, only in-frame clones are kept and a portion is missing. This table holds some 170,000 clones, about four fifths found once. Sequenced input: PBMCs. These receptors were taken from a female donor in good health and CMV-seronegative.

The V gene is TRBV5-1, the J gene TRBJ2-5, with 9 bases lining up with TRBD2. Per the germline V gene, CDR1 is SGHRS and CDR2 is YFSETQ. With 4 bases clipped from V and 2 bases from J, the junction kept 3 bases outside the gene matches. The CDR3 is 14 residues long. CDR3 amino acids: CASSKSGGQETQYF. The CDR3, as DNA: TGCGCCAGCAGCAAAAGCGGGGGGCAAGAGACCCAGTACTTC.

This chain connects TRBV19 to TRBJ2-7, with a weak D call TRBD2 (6 bases). CDR3 length equals 13 residues. Germline values: CDR1 LNHDA, CDR2 SQIVND (reference sequence). Trimming cost V 4 bases and J 1 base, with 8 bases left between them. The CDR3 spells CASSNGRSYEQYF. DNA of the CDR3: TGTGCCAGTAGTAACGGGAGATCCTACGAGCAGTACTTC.

V is TRBV19 and J is TRBJ2-2; D may be TRBD1 (6 bases). V lost 5 bases, J lost 3 bases, and 10 bases lay in between. There are 14 residues in the CDR3. Looked up from germline, CDR1 is LNHDA and CDR2 is SQIVND (reference sequence). The CDR3: CASSSPGDTGELFF. CDR3 nucleotide sequence: TGTGCCAGTAGTTCCCCAGGGGACACCGGGGAGCTGTTTTTT.

This clone came up once. J is TRBJ1-6 and V is TRBV5-6; the match to TRBD1 covers 7 bases. Germline CDR1 SGHDT, CDR2 YYEEEE. V shed 4 bases and J 0 bases; nucleotides not matched to a gene: 7. The CDR3 has 17 amino acids. The CDR3 nucleotides read TGTGCCAGCAGCGCCGGGACAGCTAGCTCCTATAATTCACCCCTCCACTTT. Protein product: CASSAGTASSYNSPLHF.

The chain carries TRBV10-3 and TRBJ2-2; D unresolved. The germline V gene has CDR1 ENHRY and CDR2 SYGVKD. Between the trimmed V and J ends, which lost 6 bases and 6 bases, there was a span of 8 bases. The CDR3 is 12 residues long. The chain's CDR3 is CAISPLAGELFF. For the CDR3, the DNA is TGTGCCATCAGCCCCCTCGCCGGGGAGCTGTTTTTT.

In this sample, this clone turned up once. The sample has other DNA sequences that encode this CDR3 too. This chain joins TRBV5-1 and TRBJ2-7, with D perhaps TRBD2 (5 bases). From germline, CDR1 is SGHRS and CDR2 YFSETQ. The CDR3 runs 12 residues. Trimming shortened V by 4 bases and J by 2 bases, and 7 bases separated the two germline ends. The CDR3 region is CASSPGTYEQYF. The CDR3 DNA reads as TGCGCCAGCAGCCCGGGGACCTACGAGCAGTACTTC.

The chain joins TRBV5-1 to TRBJ2-7; D is unresolved. Trimming shortened V by 0 bases and J by 3 bases, and 13 bases separated the two germline ends. CDR1 SGHRS and CDR2 YFSETQ come from the germline V gene. The CDR3 is 15 amino acids. CDR3 region: CASSLVASSDYEQYF. DNA for the CDR3: TGCGCCAGCAGCTTGGTGGCCAGTTCCGACTACGAGCAGTACTTC. Full variable domain (remainder filled in from reference TRBV5-1 and TRBJ2-7): KAGVTQTPRYLIKTRGQQVTLSCSPISGHRSVSWYQQTPGQGLQFLFEYFSETQRNKGNFPGRFSGRQFSNSRSEMNVSTLELGDSALYLCASSLVASSDYEQYFGPGTRLTVT.

V gene TRBV15 combines with J gene TRBJ2-1, with 8 bases matching TRBD1. The CDR3 spans 14 residues. Trimming cost V 0 bases and J 10 bases; bases outside gene matches: 5. Germline values: CDR1 LNHNV, CDR2 YYDKDF (reference sequence). The CDR3 nucleotides read TGTGCCACCAGCAGAGATACAGGGGGATCCGAGCAGTTCTTC. Translated: CATSRDTGGSEQFF.

This chain connects TRBV30 to TRBJ2-7; TRBD2 matches at 10 bases. The length of the CDR3 is 18 residues. The germline V gene encodes CDR1 GTSNPN and CDR2 SVGIG (reference sequence). V gave up 0 bases and J gave up 4 bases; unmatched junction bases: 15. The chain's CDR3 is CAWSVKLPSGRTAYEQYF. The CDR3 DNA is TGTGCCTGGAGTGTAAAGCTGCCTAGCGGGAGAACTGCTTACGAGCAGTACTTC.

This clone has a handful of counts. The rearrangement joins TRBV9 to TRBJ2-7, with D maybe TRBD2 (5 bases). The CDR3 has 12 amino acids. Trimming pared 0 bases from V and 6 bases from J, leaving 7 bases between. Germline V gives CDR1 SGDLS, CDR2 YYNGEE. CDR3 in amino acids: CASSVAEGEQYF. DNA of the CDR3: TGTGCCAGCAGCGTAGCAGAGGGCGAGCAGTACTTC.

This clone was counted once. This chain joins TRBV10-3 and TRBJ2-7; a weak D match, TRBD1 (6 bases). Trimming pared 4 bases from V and 3 bases from J, leaving 16 bases between. The germline V gene encodes CDR1 ENHRY and CDR2 SYGVKD. This CDR3 is 15 amino acids long. CDR3 nucleotide sequence: TGTGCCATCAGTGCCTCGACAGGATTGATCTACGAGCAGTACTTC. Translation gives CAISASTGLIYEQYF.

This clone has a handful of counts. V and J are TRBV29-1 and TRBJ2-3; TRBD1 is a possible D gene (6 bases). Trimming took 3 bases from V and 2 from J, leaving 12 bases between them. From germline, CDR1 is SQVTM and CDR2 ANQGSEA. This CDR3 comprises 14 residues. CDR3 sequence: CSVETGTLTDTQYF. The CDR3 nucleotides are TGCAGCGTTGAGACAGGAACCCTCACAGATACGCAGTATTTT.

CDR3 loop: CASSLGAGGNSRETQYF. The CDR3, as DNA: TGTGCCAGCAGCTTAGGGGCGGGGGGGAATTCTCGAGAGACCCAGTACTTC. The V gene is TRBV7-9, the J gene TRBJ2-5; 9 nucleotides line up with TRBD2. Germline V gene sequence: CDR1 SEHNR, CDR2 FQNEAQ (reference sequence). CDR3 length equals 17 residues. J lost 4 bases, V lost 1 base, and 10 bases had no gene match.

The chain recombines TRBV7-3 with TRBJ2-5; 7 bases line up with TRBD1. The trim removed 5 bases at V and 5 bases at J, leaving 5 bases unmatched. This CDR3 spans 13 amino acids. Germline V lookup: CDR1 SGHTA, CDR2 FQGTGA. The chain's CDR3 is CASSPRGGETQYF. The CDR3 coding sequence is TGTGCCAGCAGCCCTCGAGGGGGCGAGACCCAGTACTTC.